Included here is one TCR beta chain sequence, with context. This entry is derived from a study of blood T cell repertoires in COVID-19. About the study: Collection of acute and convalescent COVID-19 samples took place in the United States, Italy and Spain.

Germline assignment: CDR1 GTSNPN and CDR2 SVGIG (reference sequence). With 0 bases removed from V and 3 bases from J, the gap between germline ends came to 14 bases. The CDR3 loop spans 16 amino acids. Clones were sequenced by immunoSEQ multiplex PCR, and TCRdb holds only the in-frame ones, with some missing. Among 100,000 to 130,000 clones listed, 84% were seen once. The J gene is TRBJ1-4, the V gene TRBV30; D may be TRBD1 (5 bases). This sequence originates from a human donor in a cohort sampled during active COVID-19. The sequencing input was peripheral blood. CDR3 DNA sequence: TGTGCCTGGAGTGTCGGACGGGGGAGGGCTAATGAAAAACTGTTTTTT. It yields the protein CAWSVGRGRANEKLFF.